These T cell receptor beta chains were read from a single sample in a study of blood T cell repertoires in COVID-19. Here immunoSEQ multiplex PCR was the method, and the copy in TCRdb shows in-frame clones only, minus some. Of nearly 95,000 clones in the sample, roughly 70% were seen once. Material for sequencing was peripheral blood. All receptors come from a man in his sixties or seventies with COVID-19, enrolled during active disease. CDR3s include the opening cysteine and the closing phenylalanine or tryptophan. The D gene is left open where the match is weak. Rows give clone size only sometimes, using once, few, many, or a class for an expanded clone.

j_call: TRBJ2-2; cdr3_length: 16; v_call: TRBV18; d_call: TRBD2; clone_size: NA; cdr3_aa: CASSQSSGRRSGELFF; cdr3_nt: TGTGCCAGCTCGCAATCAAGCGGGAGGAGGTCCGGGGAGCTGTTTTTT
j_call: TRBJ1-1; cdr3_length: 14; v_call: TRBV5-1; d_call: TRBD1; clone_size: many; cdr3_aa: CASSWTGMNTEAFF; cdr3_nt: TGCGCCAGCAGCTGGACAGGCATGAACACTGAAGCTTTCTTT
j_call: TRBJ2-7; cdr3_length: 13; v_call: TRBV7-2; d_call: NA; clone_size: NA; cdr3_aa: CASSPGWAYEQYF; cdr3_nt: TGTGCCAGCAGCCCGGGGTGGGCCTACGAGCAGTACTTC
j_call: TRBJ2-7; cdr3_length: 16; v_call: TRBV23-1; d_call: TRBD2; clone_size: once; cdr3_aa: CASRYTAGGNSYEQYF; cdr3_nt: TGCGCCAGCAGGTATACCGCGGGAGGAAACTCCTACGAGCAGTACTTC
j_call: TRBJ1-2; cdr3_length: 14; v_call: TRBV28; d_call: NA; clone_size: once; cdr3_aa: CASSSPTGSYGYTF; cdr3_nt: TGTGCCAGCAGTTCCCCTACAGGGTCCTATGGCTACACCTTC
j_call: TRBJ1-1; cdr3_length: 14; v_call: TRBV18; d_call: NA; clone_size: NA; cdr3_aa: CASSRQSMNTEAFF; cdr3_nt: TGTGCCAGCTCACGACAGTCCATGAACACTGAAGCTTTCTTT
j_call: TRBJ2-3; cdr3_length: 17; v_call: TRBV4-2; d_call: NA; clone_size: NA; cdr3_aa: CASSQETLRRGADTQYF; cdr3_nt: TGTGCCAGCAGCCAAGAAACACTGAGGAGGGGAGCAGATACGCAGTATTTT
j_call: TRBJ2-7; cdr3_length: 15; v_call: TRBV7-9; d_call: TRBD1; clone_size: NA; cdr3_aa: CASSTTGTGRGEQYF; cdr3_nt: TGTGCCAGCAGCACGACCGGGACAGGGAGAGGCGAGCAGTACTTC
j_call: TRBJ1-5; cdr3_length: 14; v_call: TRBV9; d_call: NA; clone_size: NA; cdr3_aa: CASSVGGVNQPQHF; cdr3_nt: TGTGCCAGCAGCGTAGGGGGCGTTAATCAGCCCCAGCATTTT
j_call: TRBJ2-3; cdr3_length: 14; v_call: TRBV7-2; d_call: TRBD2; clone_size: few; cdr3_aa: CASSLGTSRDTQYF; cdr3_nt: TGTGCCAGCAGCCTCGGGACTAGCCGAGATACGCAGTATTTT
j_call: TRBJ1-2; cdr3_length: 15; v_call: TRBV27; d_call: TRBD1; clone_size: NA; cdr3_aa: CASSLRQGWNYGYTF; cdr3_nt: TGTGCCAGCAGTTTACGACAGGGGTGGAACTATGGCTACACCTTC
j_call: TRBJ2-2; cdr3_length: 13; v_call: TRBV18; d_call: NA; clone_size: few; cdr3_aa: CASSPQTTGELFF; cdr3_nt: TGTGCCAGCTCACCACAGACTACCGGGGAGCTGTTTTTT
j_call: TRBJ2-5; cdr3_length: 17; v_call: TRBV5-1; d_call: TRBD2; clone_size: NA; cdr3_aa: CASSLDLAGGLKETQYF; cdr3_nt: TGCGCCAGCAGCCTGGATCTAGCGGGAGGGCTCAAAGAGACCCAGTACTTC
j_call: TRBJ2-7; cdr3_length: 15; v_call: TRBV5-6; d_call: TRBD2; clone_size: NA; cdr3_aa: CASSLPGLAGVEQYF; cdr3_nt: TGTGCCAGCAGCTTGCCGGGACTAGCGGGAGTCGAGCAGTACTTC
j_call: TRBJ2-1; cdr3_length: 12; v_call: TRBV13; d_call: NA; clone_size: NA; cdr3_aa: CASSLDRNEQFF; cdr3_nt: TGTGCCAGCAGCTTAGATCGCAATGAGCAGTTCTTC
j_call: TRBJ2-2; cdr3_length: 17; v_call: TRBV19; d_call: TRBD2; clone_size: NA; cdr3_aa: CASSISLAGGNTGELFF; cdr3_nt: TGTGCCAGTAGTATTTCTTTAGCGGGAGGTAACACCGGGGAGCTGTTTTTT
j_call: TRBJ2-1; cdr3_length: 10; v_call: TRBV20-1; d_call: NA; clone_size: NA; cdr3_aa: CRGTGDEQFF; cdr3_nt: TGCAGGGGTACGGGTGATGAGCAGTTCTTC
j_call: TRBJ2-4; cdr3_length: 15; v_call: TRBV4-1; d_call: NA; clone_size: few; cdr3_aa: CASSPTPESKNIQYF; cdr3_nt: TGCGCCAGCAGCCCTACTCCCGAGTCCAAAAACATTCAGTACTTC
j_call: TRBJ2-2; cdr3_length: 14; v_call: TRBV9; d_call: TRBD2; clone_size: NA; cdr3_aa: CASSPNSGTGELFF; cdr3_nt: TGTGCCAGCAGCCCAAATAGCGGGACCGGGGAGCTGTTTTTT
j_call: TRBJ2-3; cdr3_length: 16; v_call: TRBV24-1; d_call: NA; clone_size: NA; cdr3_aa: CATSDLPGGGTDTQYF; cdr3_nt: TGTGCCACCAGTGATTTGCCCGGGGGAGGCACAGATACGCAGTATTTT
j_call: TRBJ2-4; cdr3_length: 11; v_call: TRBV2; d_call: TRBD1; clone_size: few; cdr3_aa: CASSLGQGEYF; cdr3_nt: TGTGCCAGCAGCTTGGGACAGGGAGAGTACTTC
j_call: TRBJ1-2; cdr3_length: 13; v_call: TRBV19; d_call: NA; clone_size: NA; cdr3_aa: CASSTTENYGYTF; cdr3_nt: TGTGCCAGTAGTACGACAGAGAACTATGGCTACACCTTC
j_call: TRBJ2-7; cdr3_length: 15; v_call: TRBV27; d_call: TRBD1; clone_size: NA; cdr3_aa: CASSLTGTESYEQYF; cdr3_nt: TGTGCCAGCAGTTTGACAGGGACGGAATCCTACGAGCAGTACTTC